One T cell receptor beta chain is described in this entry. The antigen is unknown. Each gene name is a mouse one. The CDR3 goes on 1 residue after the read ends, and that part is filled in from the germline J gene. The sample comes from a study of tissue T cells after allogeneic stem cell transplantation. Regarding time point: mouse harvest day 7 after allogeneic transplant. Each mouse received 10^7 T-cell-depleted marrow cells plus 10^6 splenic CD5+ T cells by tail vein. This mouse GVHD model was MHC-mismatched B6 to BALB/c, profiled day 7 or 14. The CDR3 consists of 14 residues. Germline CDR1 is SNHLY and CDR2 is FYNGKV (reference sequence). Losses at the gene ends were 6 bases for V and 4 bases for J; bases not matched to a gene: 4. The assay was immunoSEQ multiplex PCR, and TCRdb's table has in-frame clones only and misses some. The sample lists approximately 1,300 clones, about three fifths occurring once.

General study findings and limits: Anatomically similar tissues had similar TCR repertoires within each patient. In patients and mice, blood and spleen missed much of tissue repertoire.

The source of this sequence is a female BALB/c mouse given C57BL/6 T cells with graft-versus-host disease after an allogeneic hematopoietic cell transplant. Sequenced material: liver tissue. This chain uses TRBV3 with TRBJ2-3, with 10 bases that match TRBD1. CDR3 DNA (partial): TGTGCCAGCAGACTGGACAGGGGGACAGAAACGCTGTAT. Translated: CASRLDRGTETLY. The CDR3 in full is CASRLDRGTETLYF. The full variable domain, with the rest looked up from reference TRBV3 and TRBJ2-3, is GPKVLQIPSHQIIDMGQMVTLNCDPVSNHLYFYWYKQILGQQMEFLVNFYNGKVMEKSKLFKDQFSVERPDGSYFTLKIQPTALEDSAVYFCASRLDRGTETLYFGSGTRLTVL.